This TCR beta chain was identified in a study of regulatory T cells in long-lasting Graves disease. Investigators prepared the TCR beta libraries by applying iRepertoire HTBI primers and Arm-PCR of CDR3 regions. Using its own MiXCR run on the multiplex PCR reads, TCRdb lists one record per CDR3 protein. The sample shows 530,000 or so distinct CDR3 sequences, roughly 15% of them seen only once. Noted time point: newly diagnosed GD, antithyroid drugs for less than 3 months. Making the TCR library involved RNA that had been extracted from PBMCs. Enrollment of patients was through an endocrinology department in Xi'an, China. This clonotype was counted between two and nine times. The same data also contributed to another study, on T cells in Graves' hyperthyroidism and ophthalmopathy. That source reports: The TCR CDR3 was amplified in a first-round RT-PCR using the HTBI primer set.

The sequences come from peripheral blood mononuclear cells (PBMCs), collected at new diagnosis, from a patient treated with antithyroid drugs. The clonotype was recovered from a man between 18 and 29 years old with Graves disease.

The CDR3 spells CSALAGTEAGSSYEQYF. CDR3 sequence (DNA): TGCAGTGCTCTCGCGGGAACGGAAGCGGGAAGTTCCTACGAGCAGTACTTC. This sequence joins TRBV20-1 and TRBJ2-7, with TRBD2 matching 7 bases. J was trimmed by 1 base and V by 5 bases; bases with no gene match: 17. The CDR3 sequence is 17 residues long. Per germline, CDR1 DFQATT and CDR2 SNEGSKA (reference sequence).